This T cell receptor (beta chain) comes out of a study of cytomegalovirus exposure and HLA in healthy donors. Regarding the study as a whole: Overall, roughly 160 TCR beta chains were annotated as cytomegalovirus-associated. As confirmed in vitro, three CMV-associated chains were specific for CMV antigens. It was reported that the classifier diagnosed cytomegalovirus status with high specificity and sensitivity in both the original and validation cohorts. The majority of TCR sequences were rare, yet some public TCRs appeared in many donors.

Produced via immunoSEQ multiplex PCR; TCRdb's table is partial and in-frame only. The sample yields approximately 260,000 clones, approximately 86% seen once. With regard to this clone: Its antigen remains unidentified. Additional DNA sequences in this sample encode the identical CDR3.

This sequence was found in a woman aged 25 to 45 in good health and CMV-seropositive. Sequencing was done on a sample of PBMCs.

The CDR3 protein is CAWSVQGNQPQHF. In nucleotides, the CDR3 is TGTGCCTGGAGTGTACAGGGAAATCAGCCCCAGCATTTT. The gene calls are TRBV30 and TRBJ1-5, with D perhaps TRBD1 (6 bases). With 0 bases removed from V and 4 bases from J, the gap between germline ends came to 7 bases. The length of the CDR3 is 13 residues. Looked up from germline, CDR1 is GTSNPN and CDR2 is SVGIG (reference sequence).